A selection of T cell receptor beta chains follows, all from one sample in a study of T-cell reconstitution after alpha-beta-depleted transplantation in children. In TCRdb, the PCR reads were re-called with MiXCR into one record per CDR3 protein. The sample includes around 960,000 distinct CDR3 sequences, under 30% of them seen just once. This material consisted of PBMCs, mostly from graft donor cells, taken 360 days after TCRalphabeta/CD19-depleted stem cell transplant. These receptors came from a boy younger than two who had a stem cell transplant for SCID, so the T cells may come from the graft donor. Each CDR3 is given with its conserved first and last residue. Each record gives: J gene, clone size, V gene, D gene, CDR3 protein, CDR3 DNA. D genes are given only for firm matches. Some rows mark clone size as missing; the rest say once, few, many or name a class of expanded clone.

TRBJ1-2	-	TRBV5-6	TRBD1	CASSFQGVNYGYTF	TGTGCCAGCAGCTTCCAGGGGGTTAACTATGGCTACACCTTC
TRBJ1-1	few	TRBV27	TRBD1	CASRFVQGTEAFF	TGTGCCAGCAGATTCGTACAGGGGACTGAAGCTTTCTTT
TRBJ2-4	few	TRBV5-1	-	CASSLGVIAANKNIQYF	TGCGCCAGCAGCTTGGGGGTTATTGCGGCCAACAAAAACATTCAGTACTTC
TRBJ2-3	-	TRBV15	TRBD1	CATSRGGQGATDTQYF	TGTGCCACCAGCAGAGGGGGACAGGGGGCCACAGATACGCAGTATTTT
TRBJ2-3	-	TRBV27	TRBD2	CASSLVWAGGQITQYF	TGTGCCAGCAGTTTAGTCTGGGCGGGGGGTCAGATTACGCAGTATTTT
TRBJ2-5	-	TRBV3-1	TRBD1	CASSQGFVRTGKETQYF	TGTGCCAGCAGCCAAGGTTTTGTAAGGACAGGGAAAGAGACCCAGTACTTC
TRBJ2-7	many	TRBV12-3/TRBV12-4	TRBD1	CASSPRQGTYEQYF	TGTGCCAGCAGCCCTCGACAGGGAACCTACGAGCAGTACTTC
TRBJ2-5	few	TRBV6-6	-	CASSPILQETQYF	TGTGCCAGCAGTCCTATCCTCCAAGAGACCCAGTACTTC
TRBJ2-1	-	TRBV12-5	-	CASGPGQVAYNEQFF	TGTGCTAGTGGCCCGGGGCAAGTTGCCTACAATGAGCAGTTCTTC
TRBJ2-1	-	TRBV2	-	CASSERRGHNEQFF	TGTGCCAGCAGTGAACGGCGAGGGCACAATGAGCAGTTCTTC
TRBJ2-1	-	TRBV9	TRBD2	CASSDRTSGGRYNEQFF	TGTGCCAGCAGCGACAGGACTAGCGGGGGCCGTTACAATGAGCAGTTCTTC
TRBJ2-3	-	TRBV20-1	-	CSARVGQTQYF	TGCAGTGCTAGAGTAGGACAGACGCAGTATTTT
TRBJ2-4	many	TRBV6-2/TRBV6-3	-	CASRKTGQENIQYF	TGTGCCAGCAGAAAAACTGGCCAGGAAAACATTCAGTACTTC
TRBJ1-4	once	TRBV9	TRBD1	CASSVAQSGTENEKLFF	TGTGCCAGCAGCGTAGCTCAGTCCGGGACAGAAAATGAAAAACTGTTTTTT